The entry below describes one T cell receptor beta chain. The target antigen is unknown. Other nucleotide sequences in the sample specify the same CDR3. Noted time point: blood 4 weeks post-SBRT, at nephrectomy. This sample's treatment: 15 Gy SBRT to primary tumor, nephrectomy 4 weeks later. Nephrectomy followed 15 Gy stereotactic body radiation by 4 weeks. These data belong to a study of radiation and T cells in renal cell carcinoma. Only in-frame clones appear in the TCRdb table, and some are missing; sequencing was by immunoSEQ multiplex PCR. This table has about 170,000 clones, 88% appearing once. General study results and limits: From baseline, blood top tumor clonotypes peaked at 2 weeks post-radiation.

The CDR3 consists of 13 residues. V lost 2 bases and J lost 1, with 5 bases in between. Germline V gives CDR1 LNHDA, CDR2 SQIVND (reference sequence). This TCR was sampled from a woman aged 45 to 65 with renal cell carcinoma. This chain connects TRBV19 to TRBJ1-1; D remains unclear. The source material was blood, sampled from a patient whose treatment included radiotherapy and nephrectomy. As DNA, the CDR3 is TGTGCCAGTAGTATAACGGCGAACACTGAAGCTTTCTTT. Residues: CASSITANTEAFF.